This entry lists 30 T cell receptor beta chains sequenced from one sample in a study of sequential checkpoint blockade in melanoma (dated by TCRdb to 2018 to 2020). This sample's treatment or condition label indicates: randomized to nivolumab then ipilimumab (arm A) or the reverse (arm B). Libraries were prepared through the immunoSEQ multiplex PCR assay. Entries here come from immuneACCESS through TCRdb and include only in-frame sequences with V and J called. Some clones fail to appear in such tables; in the studies checked, an unresolved V gene covers under half of the shortfall, and the cause of the remainder is unknown. The sample yields 19,000 or so clones; 60% to 80% were counted once. The ten top clones hold 20% to 25% of the sample. The starting material was CD8+ T cells sorted from blood (inferred from file names), obtained from a patient given nivolumab and ipilimumab in sequence. The receptor source for this set is a human donor with melanoma.

The J gene is TRBJ2-3, the V gene TRBV5-4, with D possibly matching TRBD2 (5 bases). CDR1 and CDR2 from the germline V gene are SGHNT and YYREEE (reference sequence). V was cut by 2 bases and J by 2 bases, with 9 bases left in between. The CDR3 is 14 amino acids. CDR3 bases: TGTGCCAGCAGCTTCCGCGGGTCCACAGATACGCAGTATTTT. This translates into CASSFRGSTDTQYF.

The chain recombines TRBV7-9 with TRBJ2-1, with D unclear. The germline V and J ends were trimmed by 3 bases and 0 bases, with 9 bases remaining between them. Germline V lookup: CDR1 SEHNR, CDR2 FQNEAQ (reference sequence). The CDR3 extends over 15 amino acids. In nucleotides, the CDR3 is TGTGCCAGCAGCTTGATTACTCTCTCCTACAATGAGCAGTTCTTC. Translation: CASSLITLSYNEQFF.

This sequence joins TRBV9 and TRBJ1-2, with 8 bases identical to TRBD1. The germline V gene has CDR1 SGDLS and CDR2 YYNGEE. The CDR3 loop spans 13 amino acids. The V and J ends lost 6 bases and 8 bases, in that order; junction bases with no gene match: 9. For the CDR3, the DNA is TGTGCCAGCACCCTGACAGGGGATGGGGGCTACACCTTC. Its translation is CASTLTGDGGYTF. The whole variable domain, remainder taken from reference TRBV9 and TRBJ1-2, is DSGVTQTPKHLITATGQRVTLRCSPRSGDLSVYWYQQSLDQGLQFLIQYYNGEERAKGNILERFSAQQFPDLHSELNLSSLELGDSALYFCASTLTGDGGYTFGSGTRLTVV.

The chain is built from TRBV28 and TRBJ1-5; D not resolved. Germline V lookup: CDR1 MDHEN, CDR2 SYDVKM. The CDR3 spans 15 residues. V gave up 6 bases and J gave up 8 bases, with 20 bases separating them. CDR3 coding DNA: TGTGCCAGCAGCGAGGCGGCTAAGGTAGAGGAGCCCCAGCATTTT. Its protein is CASSEAAKVEEPQHF.

The gene calls are TRBV9 and TRBJ2-1; no clear D. The CDR3 runs to 13 residues. Germline lookup yields CDR1 SGDLS and CDR2 YYNGEE. The V end lost 3 bases, the J end lost 1 base, and 5 bases lay between the germline ends. In DNA, the CDR3 is TGTGCCAGCAGCGACGGGTCCTACAATGAGCAGTTCTTC. This translates into CASSDGSYNEQFF.

The rearrangement links TRBV5-5 to TRBJ1-2; D gene ambiguous. CDR1 and CDR2 from the germline V gene are SGHKS and YYEKEE (reference sequence). Trimming took 0 bases from V and 2 from J, leaving 11 bases between them. This CDR3 has 15 residues. The CDR3, as DNA: TGTGCCAGCAGCTTGGCTTCGACCGGGAACTATGGCTACACCTTC. The encoded protein is CASSLASTGNYGYTF.

The gene calls are TRBV5-4 and TRBJ1-1; D might be TRBD1 (6 bases). Trimming removed 4 bases from V and 7 bases from J, with 17 bases in between. Germline V CDR1 and CDR2: SGHNT, YYREEE (reference sequence). The CDR3 totals 14 residues. This chain's CDR3 is CASSDTQGLDEAFF. DNA of the CDR3: TGTGCCAGCAGCGATACACAGGGTTTAGATGAAGCTTTCTTT.

About this clone: Other DNA sequences within the sample encode an identical CDR3. Here the CDR3 DNA reads TGTGCCAGCAGCCTACAGGGGGGATCCTACGAGCAGTACGTC. Protein: CASSLQGGSYEQYV. The chain couples TRBV5-4 to TRBJ2-7; 8 bases fit TRBD1. V dropped 4 bases and J dropped 1; count of bases not matched to a gene: 4. CDR1 and CDR2 from the germline V gene are SGHNT and YYREEE (reference sequence). This CDR3 comprises 14 residues.

The genes are TRBV5-4 and TRBJ1-2, with D possibly matching TRBD1 (5 bases). Germline loops: CDR1 SGHNT, CDR2 YYREEE (reference sequence). Trimming took off 0 bases at V and 7 bases at J, with 16 bases between the two ends. The CDR3 sequence is 15 residues long. The CDR3 nucleotides are TGTGCCAGCAGCTTGGGGGATAGAGGGGACTTTGGCTACACCTTC. Protein product: CASSLGDRGDFGYTF.

As regards this clone: A junction boundary mismatches the germline segment, possibly from a read error. This sample also contains other DNA sequences that code for the same CDR3. The chain combines TRBV4-2 with TRBJ2-7, with 11 bases fitting TRBD1. Germline CDR1 and CDR2: LGHNA and YNFKEQ. This CDR3 has 15 residues. In DNA, the CDR3 is TGTGCCAGCAGCCTTGGGACAGGGGGAAGTGACGAACAGTACTTC. Translated: CASSLGTGGSDEQYF.

The chain joins TRBV25-1 to TRBJ2-1, with a possible D match to TRBD2 (5 bases). The CDR3 length is 12 residues. V gave up 4 bases and J gave up 6 bases, with 7 bases separating them. Germline CDR1 MGHDK, CDR2 SYGVNS. This CDR3 is CASSGGGNEQFF. For the CDR3, the DNA is TGTGCCAGCAGTGGAGGAGGCAATGAGCAGTTCTTC. Full variable domain (outside the CDR3, taken from reference TRBV25-1 and TRBJ2-1): EADIYQTPRYLVIGTGKKITLECSQTMGHDKMYWYQQDPGMELHLIHYSYGVNSTEKGDLSSESTVSRIRTEHFPLTLESARPSHTSQYLCASSGGGNEQFFGPGTRLTVL.

The chain has TRBV7-9 and TRBJ2-3; TRBD2 agrees at 13 bases. Trimming removed 5 bases from V and 2 bases from J; junction bases left unmatched: 10. From germline, CDR1 is SEHNR and CDR2 FQNEAQ (reference sequence). The CDR3 loop spans 18 amino acids. CDR3 sequence: CASSLPTSGGRNTDTQYF. CDR3 DNA sequence: TGTGCCAGCAGCCTCCCGACTAGCGGGGGGCGAAACACAGATACGCAGTATTTT.

This chain links TRBV5-1 with TRBJ1-1, with D possibly matching TRBD1 (6 bases). CDR1 is SGHRS, CDR2 YFSETQ, per germline. CDR3 length: 14 residues. V lost 6 bases and J 5 bases, leaving 17 bases between the germline ends. The CDR3 DNA reads TGCGCCAGCACCCGGGAGGGGGGTAGTACTGAAGCTTTCTTT. The encoded protein is CASTREGGSTEAFF.

The J gene is TRBJ2-7, the V gene TRBV10-1; 7 nucleotides match TRBD2. V was pared by 8 bases and J by 4 bases, with 17 bases of the junction left unmatched. Germline V gene data show CDR1 as WNHNN and CDR2 as SYGVQD (reference sequence). CDR3 length: 16 amino acids. Here the CDR3 DNA reads TGCGCCAGCCCTCATAACAGCTGTAGCGGGTTTTACGAGCAGTACGTC. Its translation: CASPHNSCSGFYEQYV.

This chain joins TRBV7-3 and TRBJ2-3; D remains unclear. CDR3 size: 13 residues. V lost 3 bases to trimming and J lost 4 bases, with 8 bases between them. CDR1 is SGHTA, CDR2 FQGTGA, per germline. CDR3 nucleotide sequence: TGTGCCAGCAGCTTCTTGGCCCCAGATACGCAGTATTTT. Translating it yields CASSFLAPDTQYF.

The chain uses TRBV15 and TRBJ2-2; weak D call: TRBD2 (6 bases). Trimming left V 7 bases short and J 1 base short, with 16 bases between. CDR1 is LNHNV and CDR2 is YYDKDF in the germline V gene (reference sequence). The CDR3 has 16 amino acids. DNA of the CDR3: TGTGCCACCACCCCGCCCCTCGGGGGGAACACCGGGGAGCTGTTTTTT. Translating it yields CATTPPLGGNTGELFF.

Only a few counts were recorded for this clone. This chain links TRBV7-9 with TRBJ2-7; 10 positions agree with TRBD1. Germline trimming cut 6 bases from V and 7 bases from J; bases unmatched to any gene: 12. This CDR3 region has 15 residues. In germline, CDR1 is SEHNR, CDR2 FQNEAQ (reference sequence). CDR3 coding DNA: TGTGCCAGCAGTCTCCTAGACAGGGGGCTTTGGGAGCAGTACTTC. Residues: CASSLLDRGLWEQYF.

The chain carries TRBV15 and TRBJ2-6; TRBD1 is a possible D gene (5 bases). Trimming pared 0 bases from V and 0 bases from J, leaving 6 bases between. The CDR3 sequence is 16 residues long. Germline V lookup: CDR1 LNHNV, CDR2 YYDKDF (reference sequence). This chain's CDR3 is CATSRDQGSGANVLTF. In DNA, the CDR3 is TGTGCCACCAGCAGAGATCAGGGCTCTGGGGCCAACGTCCTGACTTTC.

The chain carries TRBV19 and TRBJ2-3, with a weak D call TRBD2 (6 bases). Trimming left V 7 bases short and J 0 bases short, with 20 bases between. The germline gives CDR1 LNHDA, CDR2 SQIVND (reference sequence). The CDR3 totals 17 residues. The DNA of the CDR3 is TGTGCCAGTACCTCGCCGGGGGAAACACCTAGCACAGATACGCAGTATTTT. It specifies CASTSPGETPSTDTQYF.

The chain couples TRBV9 to TRBJ1-1, with 8 bases fitting TRBD1. Germline trimming cut 0 bases from V and 0 bases from J; bases unmatched to any gene: 4. The CDR3 totals 16 residues. Germline values: CDR1 SGDLS, CDR2 YYNGEE. As DNA, the CDR3 is TGTGCCAGCAGCGTAGGGGACAGGACCATGAACACTGAAGCTTTCTTT. Protein sequence: CASSVGDRTMNTEAFF. The variable domain in full, completed from reference TRBV9 and TRBJ1-1, reads DSGVTQTPKHLITATGQRVTLRCSPRSGDLSVYWYQQSLDQGLQFLIQYYNGEERAKGNILERFSAQQFPDLHSELNLSSLELGDSALYFCASSVGDRTMNTEAFFGQGTRLTVV.

The chain has TRBV20-1 and TRBJ2-1, with D unresolved. CDR1 DFQATT and CDR2 SNEGSKA come from the germline V gene (reference sequence). There are 10 residues in the CDR3. Between the trimmed V and J ends, which lost 6 bases and 7 bases, there was a span of 7 bases. CDR3 residues: CSAVSNEQFF. Here the CDR3 DNA reads TGCAGTGCCGTTAGTAATGAGCAGTTCTTC.

The chain is built from TRBV7-9 and TRBJ1-2, with D possibly being TRBD1 (5 bases). Per germline, CDR1 SEHNR and CDR2 FQNEAQ (reference sequence). This CDR3 has 13 amino acids. V dropped 5 bases and J dropped 4 bases, with 11 bases sitting between them. CDR3 residues: CASSPSTAYGYTF. For the CDR3, the DNA is TGTGCCAGCAGCCCGTCGACAGCCTATGGCTACACCTTC.

This clone is labeled medium-sized. The chain links TRBV6-1 to TRBJ1-5; D is perhaps TRBD1 (6 bases). Germline CDR1 and CDR2: MNHNS and SASEGT. This CDR3 has 15 residues. V shed 6 bases and J shed 3 bases, with 15 bases lying between them. CDR3 protein: CASRYKQGTNQPQHF. CDR3 DNA sequence: TGTGCCAGCAGATACAAACAGGGAACCAATCAGCCCCAGCATTTT.

This clone has a handful of counts. This chain links TRBV6-1 with TRBJ2-2; D may be TRBD1 (5 bases). V was clipped by 6 bases and J by 7 bases, with 15 bases between them. This CDR3 region has 14 residues. CDR1 is MNHNS, CDR2 SASEGT, per germline. Here the CDR3 DNA reads TGTGCCAGCAGGCTCCAGGGTTCTGTCGGGGAGCTGTTTTTT. It translates to CASRLQGSVGELFF.

J is TRBJ1-1 and V is TRBV6-5; D call uncertain. The CDR3 has 14 amino acids. Germline CDR1 is MNHEY and CDR2 is SVGAGI. Deletions cut 4 bases from V and 0 bases from J, with 9 bases between. CDR3 DNA: TGTGCCAGCAGTTCGTTAGAGATGAACACTGAAGCTTTCTTT. Its protein product is CASSSLEMNTEAFF.

The rearrangement uses TRBV5-3 and TRBJ2-2; the D gene is possibly TRBD1 (5 bases). TRBV5-3 is classed as an ORF, of uncertain function. The CDR3 has 14 residues. Trimming left V 3 bases short and J 1 base short, with 7 bases between. CDR3 residues: CARSSTGNTGELFF. CDR3 bases: TGTGCCAGAAGCTCCACAGGGAACACCGGGGAGCTGTTTTTT.

This clone was seen a few times. The chain employs TRBV7-6 and TRBJ2-3; TRBD1 might be the D (6 bases). Trimming cost V 1 base and J 1 base, with 9 bases left between them. Germline lookup yields CDR1 SGHVS and CDR2 FNYEAQ. This CDR3 has 15 residues. CDR3 nucleotides: TGTGCCAGCAGCTTAGAGGGGGTGGGCACAGATACGCAGTATTTT. This encodes CASSLEGVGTDTQYF.

This clone was detected only a few times. The rearrangement joins TRBV5-4 to TRBJ1-5, with TRBD1 identical over 7 bases. Germline values: CDR1 SGHNT, CDR2 YYREEE (reference sequence). CDR3 length equals 15 residues. The junction had 6 bases not matched to a gene; V was cut back by 3 bases and J by 3 bases. DNA of the CDR3: TGTGCCAGCAGCTCCCGACAGGGTAACAATCAGCCCCAGCATTTT. This encodes CASSSRQGNNQPQHF. The whole variable domain, filled in from reference TRBV5-4 and TRBJ1-5, reads ETGVTQSPTHLIKTRGQQVTLRCSSQSGHNTVSWYQQALGQGPQFIFQYYREEENGRGNFPPRFSGLQFPNYSSELNVNALELDDSALYLCASSSRQGNNQPQHFGDGTRLSIL.

The J gene is TRBJ1-2, the V gene TRBV27; 10 bases map to TRBD1. The germline CDR1 and CDR2 sequences are MNHEY and SMNVEV (reference sequence). The V segment lost 2 bases and the J segment 7 bases; nucleotides outside the gene matches: 4. The CDR3 covers 14 residues. CDR3 bases: TGTGCCAGCAGTTTAGTCGGGACAGGGGTTGGCTACACCTTC. Translated: CASSLVGTGVGYTF.

As to this clone: It is likely a read error: a sequence one base away is far more abundant. The chain employs TRBV5-1 and TRBJ1-1; 7 positions agree with TRBD1. CDR3 length: 14 residues. From germline, CDR1 is SGHRS and CDR2 YFSETQ. CDR3 nucleotide sequence: TGCGCCAGCAGGGAGGGGGCTAGGAACACTGCAGCTTTCTTT. Amino acids: CASREGARNTAAFF.